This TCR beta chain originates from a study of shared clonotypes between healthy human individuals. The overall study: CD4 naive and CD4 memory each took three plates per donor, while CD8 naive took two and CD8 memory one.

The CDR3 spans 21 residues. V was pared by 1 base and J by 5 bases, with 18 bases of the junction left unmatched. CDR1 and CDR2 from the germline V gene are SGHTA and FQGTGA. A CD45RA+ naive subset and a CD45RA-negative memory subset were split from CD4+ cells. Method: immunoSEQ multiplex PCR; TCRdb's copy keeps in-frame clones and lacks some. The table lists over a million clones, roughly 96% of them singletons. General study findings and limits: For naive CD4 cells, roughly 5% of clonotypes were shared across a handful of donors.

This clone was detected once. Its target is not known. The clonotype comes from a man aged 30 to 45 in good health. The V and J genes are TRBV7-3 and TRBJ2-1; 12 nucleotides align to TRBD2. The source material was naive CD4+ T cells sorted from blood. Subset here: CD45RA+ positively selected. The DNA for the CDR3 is TGTGCCAGCAGCTTAAGGGGGCCAAGGACTAGCGGGACCTTTTTCGACAATGAGCAGTTCTTC. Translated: CASSLRGPRTSGTFFDNEQFF.